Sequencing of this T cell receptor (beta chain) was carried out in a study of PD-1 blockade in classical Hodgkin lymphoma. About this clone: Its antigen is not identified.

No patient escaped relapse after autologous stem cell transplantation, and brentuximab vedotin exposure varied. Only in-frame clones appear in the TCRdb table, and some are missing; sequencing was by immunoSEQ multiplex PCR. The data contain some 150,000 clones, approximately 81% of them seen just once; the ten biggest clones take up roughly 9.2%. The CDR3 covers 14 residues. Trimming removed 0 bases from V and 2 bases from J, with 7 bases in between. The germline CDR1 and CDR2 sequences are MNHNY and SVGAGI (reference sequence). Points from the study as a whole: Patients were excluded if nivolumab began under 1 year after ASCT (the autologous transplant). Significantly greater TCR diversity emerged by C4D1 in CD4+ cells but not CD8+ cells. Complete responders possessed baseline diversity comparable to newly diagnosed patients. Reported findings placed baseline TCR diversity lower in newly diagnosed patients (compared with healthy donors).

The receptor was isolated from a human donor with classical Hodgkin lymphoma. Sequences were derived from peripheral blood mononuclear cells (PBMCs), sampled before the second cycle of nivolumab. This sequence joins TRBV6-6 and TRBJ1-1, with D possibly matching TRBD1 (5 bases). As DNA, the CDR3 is TGTGCCAGCAGTTACTCGGACATAAACACTGAAGCTTTCTTT. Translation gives CASSYSDINTEAFF.